The rows below give T cell receptor beta chains drawn from one sample of a study of blood T cells in healthy people across ages. Each CDR3 protein gets one entry after TCRdb re-called the 5' RACE reads with MiXCR. This table holds roughly 730,000 distinct CDR3 sequences, more than 50% found once. Sequenced input: blood. These receptors all come from a middle-aged man in good health. Both conserved end residues are part of each CDR3. The order of the fields is V gene, D gene, J gene, clone size, CDR3 length, CDR3 DNA, CDR3 protein. D genes are given only for firm matches. Clone size is shown for a subset of rows, as once, few, many or a class of expanded clone.

TRBV4-2,TRBD2,TRBJ2-4,.,17,TGTGCCAGCACACTTTCGCATTCTAGCGGAGCCAAAAACATTCAGTACTTC,CASTLSHSSGAKNIQYF
TRBV6-5,TRBD1,TRBJ1-2,.,14,TGTGCCAGCACTGCAATTGGGACAGCCGGAGGCTACACCTTC,CASTAIGTAGGYTF
TRBV5-1,.,TRBJ2-1,.,12,TGCGCCAGCGGAGACTCCAGGGGCCAGCGGTTCTTC,CASGDSRGQRFF
TRBV20-1,.,TRBJ2-7,.,13,TGCAGTGCTAGATCGGCTGAGGATAGCGAGCAGTACTTC,CSARSAEDSEQYF
TRBV4-2,TRBD1,TRBJ1-3,once,17,TGTGCCAGCAGTCGGGGACAGGGGGCTTCTTATGGAAACACCATATATTTT,CASSRGQGASYGNTIYF
TRBV5-6,TRBD1,TRBJ2-5,.,16,TGTGCCAGCAGCCCCAGGACAGGGGGCATTGCAGAGACCCAGTACTTC,CASSPRTGGIAETQYF
TRBV27,TRBD2,TRBJ2-7,few,15,TGTGCCAGCAGTGCGACTAGCGGGAGAGTTTACGAGCAGTACTTC,CASSATSGRVYEQYF
TRBV18,.,TRBJ2-5,.,16,TGTGCCAGCTCCCCAGCCGGGACACTAGGACAAGAGACCCAGTACTTC,CASSPAGTLGQETQYF
TRBV7-2,TRBD2,TRBJ2-3,.,15,TGTGCCAGCAGCTTCGAGCGGGGGGGCCGAGATACGCAGTATTTT,CASSFERGGRDTQYF
TRBV28,TRBD2,TRBJ2-1,few,17,TGTGCCAGCACCTCCGGGACTAGCGGGAGGGCCTACAATGAGCAGTTCTTC,CASTSGTSGRAYNEQFF
TRBV12-3/TRBV12-4,TRBD2,TRBJ2-5,.,13,TGTGCCAGCAGCCCTGGCGAGGCGGGGGTGCAGTACTTC,CASSPGEAGVQYF
TRBV10-3,.,TRBJ2-3,.,13,TGTGCCATCAGTGGCAATCGGGAAGATACGCAGTATTTT,CAISGNREDTQYF
TRBV7-2,.,TRBJ2-5,.,13,TGTGCCAGCAGTCCTTCCTTCCAAGAGACCCAGTACTTC,CASSPSFQETQYF
TRBV3-1,.,TRBJ2-3,.,15,TGTGCCAGCAGCCAAGAAATCAGCGGAACAGATACGCAGTATTTT,CASSQEISGTDTQYF
TRBV27,TRBD2,TRBJ2-7,.,18,TGTGCCAGCAGTTCTCTACTCCGAACTAGCGGGAGGGCCAGCGAGCAGTACTTC,CASSSLLRTSGRASEQYF
TRBV29-1,.,TRBJ2-1,.,11,TGCAGCGGGGAGTTGTACAATGAGCAGTTCTTC,CSGELYNEQFF
TRBV3-1,.,TRBJ2-4,.,15,TGTGCCAGCAGCCTATGGTCCGCGGGGAGTAACATTCAGTACTTC,CASSLWSAGSNIQYF
TRBV7-2,TRBD2,TRBJ2-1,once,14,TGTGCCAGCAGCGTAGCGGGCCCGGGGCTTGAGCAGTTCTTC,CASSVAGPGLEQFF
TRBV9,TRBD2,TRBJ2-3,.,15,TGTGCCAGCAGCTCCGGAATGAGCGGGGTTGATACGCAGTATTTT,CASSSGMSGVDTQYF
TRBV11-3,TRBD2,TRBJ2-1,.,16,TGTGCCAGCAGCCCCAGGACTTGGCGGGAGGGGGGCTGGCAGTTCTTC,CASSPRTWREGGWQFF
TRBV20-1,TRBD1,TRBJ2-7,few,14,TGCAGTGCTTTCACCGGGACAGGGACCTACGAGCAGTACTTC,CSAFTGTGTYEQYF
TRBV6-1,.,TRBJ1-1,.,14,TGTGCCAGCAGCCCCCGGGAACCGAACACTGAAGCTTTCTTT,CASSPREPNTEAFF
TRBV28,.,TRBJ2-3,.,16,TGTGCCAGCAGTCCCAATCTAGCGCCGAACACAGATACGCAGTATTTT,CASSPNLAPNTDTQYF
TRBV6-5,TRBD2,TRBJ2-1,.,15,TGTGCCAGCAGCCCGACTAGCGGGAGGCGGGGTGAGCAGTTCTTC,CASSPTSGRRGEQFF
TRBV20-1,TRBD2,TRBJ2-3,.,15,TGCAGTGCTCCGACTAGCGGGGTGGTTACAGATACGCAGTATTTT,CSAPTSGVVTDTQYF
TRBV20-1,.,TRBJ1-2,.,14,TGCAGTGCTAGAGATTTTCAGGGTATGGATGGCTACACCTTC,CSARDFQGMDGYTF
TRBV5-1,.,TRBJ2-1,few,15,TGCGCCAGCAGCTTGTCCCGGGCCTTAAGGAATGAGCAGTTCTTC,CASSLSRALRNEQFF
TRBV28,.,TRBJ2-5,few,15,TGTGCCAGCAGTTTACAAGCGTATATTGGAGAGACCCAGTACTTC,CASSLQAYIGETQYF
TRBV5-1,.,TRBJ2-3,.,16,TGCGCCAGCAGCCCCATAGGGGGAGGGGTAGGCGATACGCAGTATTTT,CASSPIGGGVGDTQYF
TRBV20-1,.,TRBJ2-3,.,16,TGCAGTGCTAGGGGGGGGCAGGGGGGCCGTTTAGATACGCAGTATTTT,CSARGGQGGRLDTQYF
TRBV28,.,TRBJ2-7,few,12,TGTGCTACGGACAAGGGGAATAACGAGCAGTACTTC,CATDKGNNEQYF
TRBV10-3,.,TRBJ2-1,many,12,TGTGCCATCAGTGACTTAGAGGATGAGCAGTTCTTC,CAISDLEDEQFF
TRBV25-1,.,TRBJ2-1,once,16,TGTGCCAGCAGTGAAAACGGCGGGGCTTTAGGGGATGAGCAGTTCTTC,CASSENGGALGDEQFF
TRBV6-5,.,TRBJ1-5,.,13,TGTGCCAGCAGTTACTCGAGTGGTGGGGTACAGCATTTT,CASSYSSGGVQHF
TRBV6-4,TRBD1,TRBJ2-1,.,14,TGTGCCAGCAGTGACTCCCAGGGGGCGGGTGAGCAGTTCTTC,CASSDSQGAGEQFF
TRBV15,TRBD2,TRBJ2-7,.,15,TGTGCCACCAGCGCCCTGGCTAGCGGGAGTGGTGAGCAGTACTTC,CATSALASGSGEQYF
TRBV27,.,TRBJ2-3,few,16,TGTGCCAGCAGTGGTTTGAGTAGCGGTTACACAGATACGCAGTATTTT,CASSGLSSGYTDTQYF
TRBV7-9,TRBD2,TRBJ2-5,few,14,TGTGCCACCCAGCTTACGGGGGGGCAAGAGACCCAGTACTTC,CATQLTGGQETQYF
TRBV27,.,TRBJ1-1,.,13,TGTGCCAGCAGGATCAGTGAGAACACTGAAGCTTTCTTT,CASRISENTEAFF
TRBV20-1,.,TRBJ2-5,once,13,TGCAGTGCTTTTCCCCCGACCGGGAATGAGCAGTACTTC,CSAFPPTGNEQYF